The entry below gives a single T cell receptor (beta chain) sequence along with its context. The data belong to a study of blood T cell repertoires in COVID-19. Germline loops: CDR1 SGHTA, CDR2 FQGNSA. J was trimmed by 9 bases and V by 5 bases; bases with no gene match: 3. The CDR3 length is 13 residues. The data were produced by immunoSEQ multiplex PCR, yet TCRdb's version contains in-frame clones alone and is incomplete. The sample consists of 15,000 to 20,000 clones, about 90% of them appearing once. The source material was peripheral blood. The chain uses TRBV7-2 and TRBJ2-1; 11 bases agree with TRBD2. The TCR sequence derives from a human donor in a cohort sampled during active COVID-19. CDR3: CASSVGLAAEQFF. CDR3 bases: TGTGCCAGCAGCGTGGGACTAGCGGCTGAGCAGTTCTTC.